This is a list of T cell receptor beta chains from one sample in a study of cytomegalovirus exposure and HLA in healthy donors. The data were produced by immunoSEQ multiplex PCR, yet TCRdb's version contains in-frame clones alone and is incomplete. The sample contains about 250,000 clones, about 88% of which appear only once. Sequenced sample: PBMCs. The receptors here all came from a man younger than 30 in good health and CMV-seropositive. Both conserved end residues are part of each CDR3. D genes are given only for firm matches. Size is omitted from some rows. Given values are once, few, many or a class for expanded clones.

d_gene	abundance	v_gene	j_gene	len	CDR3nt	CDR3aa
TRBD2	-	TRBV7-2	TRBJ2-1	16	TGTGCCAGCAGCTATCCTAGCGGGAGGGCCTTCAATGAGCAGTTCTTC	CASSYPSGRAFNEQFF
-	-	TRBV6-6	TRBJ2-7	13	TGTGCCAGCAGTTTTCGGGGCTCCTACGAGCAGTACTTC	CASSFRGSYEQYF
TRBD1	few	TRBV11-2	TRBJ1-5	14	TGTGCCAGCAGCGTAGACAGGGGCAATCAGCCCCAGCATTTT	CASSVDRGNQPQHF
TRBD1	-	TRBV10-3	TRBJ2-2	14	TGTGCCATCACGGGACAGGGAACCACCGGGGAGCTGTTTTTT	CAITGQGTTGELFF
TRBD1	-	TRBV30	TRBJ1-1	17	TGTGCCTGGAGTCTATCTCCTGGACAGGCTGGTTACACTGAAGCTTTCTTT	CAWSLSPGQAGYTEAFF
-	few	TRBV4-2	TRBJ2-3	14	TGTGCCAGCAGCTCTACTAGGGAGGCAGATACGCAGTATTTT	CASSSTREADTQYF
TRBD2	once	TRBV9	TRBJ2-5	16	TGTGCCAGCAGCGTAGGGAATAGCGGGAGACTAGAGACCCAGTACTTC	CASSVGNSGRLETQYF
-	-	TRBV15	TRBJ1-2	13	TGTGCCACCAGCAGAGTTGACACCTATGGCTACACCTTC	CATSRVDTYGYTF
-	-	TRBV4-1	TRBJ2-7	15	TGCGCCAGCAGTCGACTCCCAGGGACGGTCTACGAGCAGTACTTC	CASSRLPGTVYEQYF
-	-	TRBV7-9	TRBJ1-1	15	TGTGCCAGCAGCTCCCTCCAGGGATTGAACACTGAAGCTTTCTTT	CASSSLQGLNTEAFF
-	few	TRBV27	TRBJ2-1	13	TGTGCCAGCAGTTCCGGGACGCCCAATGAGCAGTTCTTC	CASSSGTPNEQFF
-	-	TRBV6-5	TRBJ1-1	13	TGTGCCAGCAGCCCGCCCCTGAACACTGAAGCTTTCTTT	CASSPPLNTEAFF
-	-	TRBV9	TRBJ2-3	16	TGTGCCAGCAGCGTATCAGGGGCGGTTCCCACAGATACGCAGTATTTT	CASSVSGAVPTDTQYF
-	-	TRBV27	TRBJ2-1	15	TGTGCCAGCAGTTTAGGGCGGGAAATCCTCAATGAGCAGTTCTTC	CASSLGREILNEQFF
-	-	TRBV10-2	TRBJ2-7	13	TGCGCCAGCAGTCTCGCGGACTTAAAAGAGCAGTACTTC	CASSLADLKEQYF
TRBD1	-	TRBV18	TRBJ1-2	14	TGTGCCAGCTCACCCGAGACAGGGGGGTATGGCTACACCTTC	CASSPETGGYGYTF
TRBD2	-	TRBV5-1	TRBJ2-3	16	TGCGCCAGCAGCTTGGGGTCTAGCGGGAGCACAGATACGCAGTATTTT	CASSLGSSGSTDTQYF
-	once	TRBV7-3	TRBJ1-1	13	TGTGCCAGCAGCTTAAAGGGCAGCACTGAAGCTTTCTTT	CASSLKGSTEAFF
-	-	TRBV15	TRBJ1-2	13	TGTGCCACCAGCGCGCAGGGAGGGTATGGCTACACCTTC	CATSAQGGYGYTF
-	-	TRBV19	TRBJ2-1	12	TGTGCCAGTAGCATACTAGGAGGTGAGCAGTTCTTC	CASSILGGEQFF
-	-	TRBV6-5	TRBJ1-3	16	TGTGCCAGCAGTTTACAGGCAGTTAGCTCTGGAAACACCATATATTTT	CASSLQAVSSGNTIYF
-	-	TRBV10-3	TRBJ2-5	12	TGTGCCATCAGTCCCGGGAAAGAGACCCAGTACTTC	CAISPGKETQYF
TRBD1	-	TRBV29-1	TRBJ2-6	16	TGCAGCGTTCTGACAGGGGCAAGCTCTGGGGCCAACGTCCTGACTTTC	CSVLTGASSGANVLTF
TRBD1	-	TRBV27	TRBJ2-2	14	TGTGCCAGCCGGACAGGACCGGTTGCCGGGGAGCTGTTTTTT	CASRTGPVAGELFF
-	-	TRBV9	TRBJ2-5	13	TGTGCCAGCAGCGTAGTACAGGGAGGGACCCAGTACTTC	CASSVVQGGTQYF
TRBD2	-	TRBV9	TRBJ2-2	15	TGTGCCAGCAGCGTTAGCGGGAGTGATACCGGGGAGCTGTTTTTT	CASSVSGSDTGELFF
TRBD1	-	TRBV29-1	TRBJ2-7	17	TGCAGCGTTACCGACCAATTACCGGGACAGGACGCCTACGAGCAGTACTTC	CSVTDQLPGQDAYEQYF
-	-	TRBV6-1	TRBJ1-5	16	TGTGCCAGCAGTGTTAGTCGACAGGCCAGCAATCAGCCCCAGCATTTT	CASSVSRQASNQPQHF
-	-	TRBV5-1	TRBJ1-2	12	TGCGCCAGCAGCGCTCTGGACTATGGCTACACCTTC	CASSALDYGYTF
TRBD2	-	TRBV28	TRBJ2-7	13	TGTGCCAGCAGATTAGCGGGAGACTACGAGCAGTACTTC	CASRLAGDYEQYF
-	-	TRBV6-1	TRBJ1-4	18	TGTGCCAGCAGTGACTTTCTGTTCGACAGGCCAACTAATGAAAAACTGTTTTTT	CASSDFLFDRPTNEKLFF
-	-	TRBV7-9	TRBJ1-1	12	TGTGCCAGCAGCTTAGGCAGTCGGGAAGCTTTCTTT	CASSLGSREAFF
-	-	TRBV5-4	TRBJ2-5	15	TGTGCCAGCAGCCTCCCCTTGGGGGGAGTTGAGACCCAGTACTTC	CASSLPLGGVETQYF
TRBD2	-	TRBV6-1	TRBJ2-1	16	TGTGCCAGCAGTGAAGCGTTAGCGGGAGGGCCATCCGAGCAGTTCTTC	CASSEALAGGPSEQFF
-	-	TRBV19	TRBJ2-1	14	TGTGCCAGTAGTATAGTCCTAGCTTACAATGAGCAGTTCTTC	CASSIVLAYNEQFF
-	many	TRBV28	TRBJ2-4	13	TGTGCCAGCAGCCGGCAAGTATGGGACATTCAGTACTTC	CASSRQVWDIQYF
-	few	TRBV25-1	TRBJ1-2	13	TGTGCCAGCAGTGGTCAATCTATGTCCGGCTACACCTTC	CASSGQSMSGYTF
-	-	TRBV18	TRBJ1-1	12	TGTGCCAGCGCGTACGGGGGCACTGAAGCTTTCTTT	CASAYGGTEAFF
-	-	TRBV28	TRBJ2-7	13	TGTGCCAGCCGCGTTGGGGGGACACCCCAGGAGTACTTC	CASRVGGTPQEYF
-	-	TRBV27	TRBJ2-4	14	TGTGCCAGCAGCCTCTCAGGGTCTAATGACATTCAGTACTTC	CASSLSGSNDIQYF
-	-	TRBV7-9	TRBJ2-7	12	TGTGCCAGCAGCTCAGGCGGGACACGGGATTCCTTC	CASSSGGTRDSF
-	-	TRBV4-3	TRBJ2-7	15	TGCGCCAGCAGCCATACCACGGACTTCTCCTACGAGCAGTACTTC	CASSHTTDFSYEQYF
-	-	TRBV10-1	TRBJ1-2	13	TGCGCCAGCAGCCCACGGGGGTCCTATGGCTACACCTTC	CASSPRGSYGYTF
-	-	TRBV10-3	TRBJ1-2	15	TGTGCCATCAGTGACCGGGGGGGAGCTAACTATGGCTACACCTTC	CAISDRGGANYGYTF
-	-	TRBV9	TRBJ2-2	14	TGTGCCAGCAGCATTTCTTCGAACACCGGGGAGCTGTTTTTT	CASSISSNTGELFF
-	-	TRBV5-1	TRBJ2-7	15	TGCGCCAGCAGCCCCGTAGGGGGGAGTAAAGACGAGCAGTACTTC	CASSPVGGSKDEQYF
-	-	TRBV27	TRBJ2-7	14	TGTGCCAGCAGTTTAGCTCCCGAAACCTACGAGCAGTACTTC	CASSLAPETYEQYF
TRBD1	-	TRBV4-1	TRBJ1-4	15	TGCGCCAGCAGCCGCGGACAGGGTCCGGTCGTCGAACTGTTTTTT	CASSRGQGPVVELFF
-	-	TRBV7-2	TRBJ1-1	13	TGTGCCAGCAGCTACCAGGGGTCCACTGAAGCTTTCTTT	CASSYQGSTEAFF
TRBD2	once	TRBV7-6	TRBJ2-3	17	TGTGCCAGCAGCTTAGCGCTAACTAGCGGTAGCACAGATACGCAGTATTTT	CASSLALTSGSTDTQYF
-	-	TRBV5-4	TRBJ1-2	12	TGTGCCAGCAGCTTGTGGGGGGAAGGCTACACCTTC	CASSLWGEGYTF